Presented here are 28 T cell receptor beta chains from one specimen sequenced in a study of read filtering for tumor transcriptome and immune sequencing. Molecular barcoded adaptors covering alpha/delta and beta/gamma chains were used on 400 to 450 ng RNA. TCRdb re-analysed the reads in MiXCR, keeping a single row per CDR3 protein. This table has about 90,000 distinct CDR3 sequences, 12% appearing once. Sequences were obtained from a population of CD138-negative cells sorted from bone marrow. The receptors were sampled from a donor at least 40 years old with multiple myeloma.

This clonotype occurred many times. This chain uses TRBV10-3 with TRBJ2-3, with 8 bases aligning to TRBD2. V lost 4 bases and J lost 0; bases outside the gene matches: 6. The CDR3 has 16 residues. CDR1 and CDR2 (germline): ENHRY, SYGVKD. The CDR3 DNA follows: TGTGCCATCAGTGGTCAGGCTAGCGGGAGCACAGATACGCAGTATTTT. Translation gives CAISGQASGSTDTQYF.

In its sample, this clonotype was seen many times. The junction shows a germline mismatch at one end, possibly a read error. The chain joins TRBV7-7 to TRBJ2-5; D uncertain. Germline CDR1 SSHAT, CDR2 FNYEAQ (reference sequence). This CDR3 has 13 residues. This CDR3 reads CASSLVLGETQYF. The CDR3 nucleotides are TGTGCTAGCAGCTTAGTCCTGGGAGAGACCCAGTACTTC.

This clonotype appeared many times. This sequence joins TRBV12-3 or TRBV12-4 and TRBJ1-6; D is unresolved. V lost 4 bases and J lost 10, with 8 bases in between. The CDR3 consists of 12 residues. The CDR3 loop is CASSYRGSPLHF. In DNA, the CDR3 is TGTGCCAGCAGTTACCGTGGATCACCCCTCCACTTT.

This clonotype was counted ten times or more. The V gene is TRBV29-1, the J gene TRBJ2-3; maybe TRBD2 (6 bases). Germline CDR1 SQVTM, CDR2 ANQGSEA. V shed 6 bases and J shed 1 base, with 14 bases lying between them. The CDR3 covers 14 residues. The chain's CDR3 is CSVGGGPRTDTQYF. In DNA form, the CDR3 reads TGCAGCGTGGGAGGAGGGCCCCGCACAGATACGCAGTATTTT.

In this sample, this clonotype turned up many times. The chain links TRBV7-9 to TRBJ1-2; unclear D gene. Looked up from germline, CDR1 is SEHNR and CDR2 is FQNEAQ (reference sequence). V was shortened by 1 base and J by 6 bases, with 15 bases between the two germline ends. The CDR3 contains 15 residues. The CDR3 protein is CASSLVTTGSDGYTF. The DNA of the CDR3 is TGTGCCAGCAGCTTAGTAACCACCGGAAGCGATGGCTACACCTTC.

A few counts support this clonotype. The chain employs TRBV24-1 and TRBJ2-1; possible D gene TRBD1, 6 bases. Looked up from germline, CDR1 is KGHDR and CDR2 is SFDVKD. V was trimmed by 9 bases and J by 4 bases, leaving 15 bases between them. The CDR3 is made up of 14 amino acids. The CDR3 region is CATRGGVAYNEQFF. CDR3 bases: TGTGCCACCCGAGGGGGAGTTGCATACAATGAGCAGTTCTTC.

This clonotype has ten or more counts. The chain employs TRBV11-3 and TRBJ2-1, with D hard to call. Germline CDR1 SGHNT, CDR2 YENEEA. The CDR3 spans 15 residues. The germline V and J ends were trimmed by 2 bases and 5 bases, with 13 bases remaining between them. CDR3 sequence reads: CASSLYPGPDNEQFF. The CDR3 nucleotides read TGTGCCAGCAGCTTATATCCTGGACCCGACAATGAGCAGTTCTTC.

This clonotype is judged medium-sized. The V call is TRBV20-1, the J call TRBJ2-1; no definite D call. In germline, CDR1 is DFQATT, CDR2 SNEGSKA (reference sequence). This CDR3 has 16 amino acids. Trimming shortened V by 3 bases and J by 6 bases, and 21 bases separated the two germline ends. In DNA form, the CDR3 reads TGCAGTGCTAGGGTCCCAAATCAAGGCTGGACCAATGAGCAGTTCTTC. This encodes CSARVPNQGWTNEQFF.

This clonotype was observed at least ten times. V usage is TRBV28 and J usage is TRBJ1-5; D is possibly TRBD1 (6 bases). The germline CDR1 and CDR2 sequences are MDHEN and SYDVKM. The V gene lost 3 bases and the J gene lost 13 bases, with 10 bases spanning the gap. The CDR3 has 11 amino acids. DNA for the CDR3: TGTGCCAGCAGTTTTGGGACAACACAGCATTTT. Translation gives CASSFGTTQHF.

This clonotype was counted a few times. This may stem from a read error, because a much larger clone lies one nucleotide away. The chain uses TRBV30 and TRBJ2-1; 9 nucleotides match TRBD1. The end of the DNA aligns better with TRBJ2-7, so the J call may be wrong. CDR3 length: 15 amino acids. Germline CDR1 GTSNPN, CDR2 SVGIG (reference sequence). CDR3 in DNA: TGTGCCTGGAGTGTACTACAGGGGGCCTACAATGAGCAGTACTTC. Protein: CAWSVLQGAYNEQYF.

This clonotype was counted many times. The rearrangement links TRBV5-1 to TRBJ2-2; D ambiguous. The V end lost 0 bases, the J end lost 8 bases, and 8 bases lay between the germline ends. Per the germline V gene, CDR1 is SGHRS and CDR2 is YFSETQ. The CDR3 loop spans 13 amino acids. DNA of the CDR3: TGCGCCAGCAGCTTGGGCTCGAAGGGGGAGCTGTTTTTT. Protein: CASSLGSKGELFF.

This clonotype was detected many times. The chain joins TRBV5-1 to TRBJ2-1; tentatively, D is TRBD2 (6 bases). This CDR3 region has 12 residues. CDR1 and CDR2 (germline): SGHRS, YFSETQ. The V end was cut by 2 bases, the J end by 9 bases, with 9 bases between. CDR3 in amino acids: CASSFNSGEQFF. CDR3 nucleotides: TGCGCCAGCAGCTTTAATAGCGGTGAGCAGTTCTTC.

This clonotype was detected ten times or more. J is TRBJ2-1 and V is TRBV14; D is ambiguous. The germline V gene encodes CDR1 SGHDN and CDR2 FVKESK. The CDR3 runs to 13 residues. The V end lost 7 bases, the J end lost 1 base, and 8 bases lay between the germline ends. CDR3: CASTARSYNEQFF. In DNA, the CDR3 is TGTGCCAGCACGGCGCGATCCTACAATGAGCAGTTCTTC.

Comments on this clonotype: This could be a read error, since a much larger clone is one nucleotide away. The CDR3 nucleotides are TGTGCCAGCAGCCGAGGGGGGTGGGGAAAACGGTTTTTT. It specifies CASSRGGWGKRFF. V is TRBV28 and J is TRBJ1-4; possible D gene TRBD1, 6 bases. The germline V gene encodes CDR1 MDHEN and CDR2 SYDVKM. This CDR3 contains 13 residues.

This clonotype was recorded at least ten times. The gene calls are TRBV11-3 and TRBJ2-1; D is unclear. Germline-derived CDR1 and CDR2 are SGHNT and YENEEA. This CDR3 has 13 residues. The V end was cut by 5 bases, the J end by 5 bases, with 10 bases between. The CDR3 region is CASSPPWDNEQFF. As DNA, the CDR3 is TGTGCCAGCAGCCCACCCTGGGACAATGAGCAGTTCTTC.

This clonotype was detected ten times or more. The genes are TRBV7-2 and TRBJ2-7; D remains ambiguous. The germline V gene encodes CDR1 SGHTA and CDR2 FQGNSA. CDR3 size: 11 residues. The V and J ends lost 5 bases and 5 bases respectively, with 7 bases between them. The CDR3 loop is CASSPFHEQYF. The CDR3 DNA reads as TGTGCCAGCAGCCCATTCCACGAGCAGTACTTC.

This clonotype was seen ten or more times. The chain has TRBV12-3 or TRBV12-4 and TRBJ2-7, with 9 positions matching TRBD1. CDR3 size: 15 residues. V shed 5 bases and J 1 base; nucleotides not matched to a gene: 6. As DNA, the CDR3 is TGTGCCAGCAGTACCGGGACAGGGTATTCCTACGAGCAGTACTTC. It yields the protein CASSTGTGYSYEQYF.

A remark on this clonotype: A much larger clone is a single base away; this may be a read error. This chain connects TRBV7-2 to TRBJ1-1; possible D gene TRBD1, 6 bases. CDR3 size: 14 residues. From germline, CDR1 is SGHTA and CDR2 FQGNSA. The V end lost 2 bases, the J end lost 3 bases, and 10 bases lay between the germline ends. The CDR3 loop is CASSLRRGDTEAFF. CDR3 nucleotide sequence: TGTGCCAGCAGCTTAAGAAGGGGGGACACTGAAGCTTTCTTT.

This clonotype appeared many times. The chain joins TRBV7-3 to TRBJ2-2; D remains unclear. Germline V gives CDR1 SGHTA, CDR2 FQGTGA. The CDR3 contains 17 residues. V was shortened by 5 bases and J by 3 bases, with 19 bases between the two germline ends. In DNA, the CDR3 is TGTGCCAGCAGCCCCGGCCCGGCGCGCCGGGACACCGGGGAGCTGTTTTTT. Translating gives CASSPGPARRDTGELFF. Full variable domain (outside the CDR3, taken from reference TRBV7-3 and TRBJ2-2): GAGVSQTPSNKVTEKGKYVELRCDPISGHTALYWYRQSLGQGPEFLIYFQGTGAADDSGLPNDRFFAVRPEGSVSTLKIQRTERGDSAVYLCASSPGPARRDTGELFFGEGSRLTVL.

In its sample, this clonotype was seen many times. This rearrangement joins TRBV20-1 to TRBJ2-7, with 14 positions matching TRBD2. The J segment lost 4 bases and the V segment lost 5 bases, leaving 10 bases of the junction unmatched. This CDR3 has 16 residues. CDR1 and CDR2 (germline): DFQATT, SNEGSKA (reference sequence). CDR3 nucleotide sequence: TGCAGTGCTCAGACTAGCGGGAGGGCCGAAGGATACGAGCAGTACTTC. This codes for CSAQTSGRAEGYEQYF.

This clonotype was seen a few times. A much larger clone lies a single base off, so this may be a read error. The rearrangement joins TRBV12-3 or TRBV12-4 to TRBJ2-1, with unresolved D. The CDR3 consists of 14 residues. The CDR3 region has the DNA TGTGCCGGCAGGCTAGTGAGGTCCTACAATGAGCAGTTCTTC. Translating gives CAGRLVRSYNEQFF.

This clonotype was counted at least ten times. V gene TRBV12-3 or TRBV12-4 combines with J gene TRBJ2-3; D is perhaps TRBD2 (6 bases). This CDR3 is built from 16 residues. V shed 5 bases and J shed 0 bases, with 15 bases lying between them. CDR3 sequence reads: CASSENSGYSTDTQYF. DNA of the CDR3: TGTGCCAGCAGTGAAAATAGCGGATACAGCACAGATACGCAGTATTTT.

This clonotype was observed at least ten times. The chain carries TRBV4-1 and TRBJ2-5; no clear D. The germline V and J ends were trimmed by 0 bases and 2 bases, with 19 bases remaining between them. This CDR3 region has 18 residues. CDR1 is MGHRA and CDR2 is YSYEKL in the germline V gene. For the CDR3, the DNA is TGCGCCAGCAGCCAAGATAGATTGTGTTTTTGGCAACAAGAGACCCAGTACTTC. Translated: CASSQDRLCFWQQETQYF.

This clonotype was counted ten times or more. The chain carries TRBV18 and TRBJ2-7; tentatively, D is TRBD1 (5 bases). Deletions cut 4 bases from V and 4 bases from J, with 5 bases between. The V gene's germline CDR1 is KGHSH and CDR2 LQKENI. The CDR3 sequence is 11 residues long. CDR3 DNA: TGTGCCAGCTCACAGGGGTACGAGCAGTACTTC. It is translated as CASSQGYEQYF.

This clonotype was seen many times. The chain has TRBV7-6 and TRBJ2-5, with 11 bases aligning to TRBD2. This CDR3 spans 17 amino acids. Germline V gene sequence: CDR1 SGHVS, CDR2 FNYEAQ. V lost 2 bases and J lost 5; bases outside the gene matches: 10. The CDR3 nucleotides read TGTGCCAGCAGCTTATTGTTAGCGGGAGGGCCGAGGGAGACCCAGTACTTC. This encodes CASSLLLAGGPRETQYF. Combining the CDR3 with reference TRBV7-6 and TRBJ2-5 gives the whole variable domain GAGVSQSPRYKVTKRGQDVALRCDPISGHVSLYWYRQALGQGPEFLTYFNYEAQQDKSGLPNDRFSAERPEGSISTLTIQRTEQRDSAMYRCASSLLLAGGPRETQYFGPGTRLLVL.

The V and J genes are TRBV20-1 and TRBJ1-1, with a possible D match to TRBD1 (6 bases). V was clipped by 5 bases and J by 2 bases, with 18 bases between them. The germline gives CDR1 DFQATT, CDR2 SNEGSKA (reference sequence). The CDR3 extends over 15 amino acids. CDR3 nucleotide sequence: TGCAGTGCTCCCTCGGCGACAGGTGGTAACACTGAAGCTTTCTTT. As protein: CSAPSATGGNTEAFF.

For this clonotype: It may be a read error: a sequence one base away is much more abundant. The J gene is TRBJ2-1, the V gene TRBV12-3 or TRBV12-4; D may correspond to TRBD1 or TRBD2 (5 bases each). CDR3 length equals 13 residues. Trimming pared 5 bases from V and 12 bases from J, leaving 17 bases between. The CDR3 spells CASSEPGRRAQFF. The CDR3 nucleotides read TGTGCCAGCAGTGAGCCGGGACGCAGAGCGCAGTTCTTC.

This clonotype was found many times. As DNA, the CDR3 is TGCAGTGCTAGTCTCTCATGGGCTGAAGCTTTCTTT. Amino acids: CSASLSWAEAFF. The rearrangement links TRBV20-1 to TRBJ1-1; no clear D. Deletions cut 3 bases from V and 6 bases from J, with 11 bases between. The germline V gene encodes CDR1 DFQATT and CDR2 SNEGSKA (reference sequence). CDR3 length: 12 amino acids.